This T cell receptor (beta chain) originates from a study of a mutant IDH1 vaccine in newly diagnosed glioma. On this clone itself: Antigen unknown.

Generated by immunoSEQ multiplex PCR, the TCRdb table keeps only in-frame clones and is missing some. Of roughly 130,000 clones listed, around three quarters were seen once; the top ten hold 5.5%. This CDR3 spans 14 amino acids. Trimming cost V 8 bases and J 2 bases; bases outside gene matches: 6. The time point: week 11, during vaccination. Topical imiquimod accompanied each vaccine dose, which consisted of 300 ug of mutant IDH1 20-mer peptide. Donors harbored newly found WHO grade 3 or 4 IDH1-mutant, ATRX-lost astrocytomas. This receptor was identified in a man aged 40-49 years with glioma. The chain recombines TRBV23-1 with TRBJ1-5; 7 bases are a match to TRBD1. TRBV23-1 is labeled an ORF, and its function is uncertain. The sequences come from PBMCs, collected from a glioma patient whose treatment included an IDH1 peptide vaccine. This chain's CDR3 is CASPLDRGNQPQHF. CDR3 coding DNA: TGCGCCAGCCCTTTAGACAGGGGCAATCAGCCCCAGCATTTT.